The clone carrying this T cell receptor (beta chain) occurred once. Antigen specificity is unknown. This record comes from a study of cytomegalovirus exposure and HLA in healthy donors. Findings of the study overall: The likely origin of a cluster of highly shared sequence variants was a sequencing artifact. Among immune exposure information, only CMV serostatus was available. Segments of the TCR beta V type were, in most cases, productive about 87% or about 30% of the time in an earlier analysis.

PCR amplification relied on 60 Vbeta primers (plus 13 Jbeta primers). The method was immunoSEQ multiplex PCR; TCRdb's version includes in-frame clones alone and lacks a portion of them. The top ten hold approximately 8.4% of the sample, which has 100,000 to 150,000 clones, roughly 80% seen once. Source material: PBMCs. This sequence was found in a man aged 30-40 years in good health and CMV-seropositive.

The CDR3 DNA reads TGCGCCAGCAGGACCCTCTCGCGGGGGGGCCCCTACAATGAGCAGTTCTTC. Translation: CASRTLSRGGPYNEQFF. The rearrangement joins TRBV10-1 to TRBJ2-1; 9 nucleotides line up with TRBD2. The CDR3 covers 17 residues. The germline V gene has CDR1 WNHNN and CDR2 SYGVQD (reference sequence). J gave up 2 bases and V 6 bases, and 11 bases lay outside the gene matches.